This TCR beta chain was captured in a study of T cells in Graves' hyperthyroidism and ophthalmopathy. The wider study: Peripheral blood was collected at initial diagnosis, before any treatment. Broader study findings: Peripheral blood also featured most of the thyroid clonotypes expanded above 0.001.

This clonotype showed up just a few times. Its specificity is not known. CDR3 size: 15 residues. CDR1 is MRHNA and CDR2 is SNTAGT in the germline V gene. The ends lost 7 bases at V and 1 base at J; junction bases unmatched: 6. What was amplified from RNA transcripts were TCR beta CDR3 regions. HTBI primers were employed in a first-round RT-PCR of the TCR CDR3. TCRdb re-derived calls from the multiplex PCR reads in MiXCR, one entry per CDR3 protein. The sample consists of around 530,000 distinct CDR3 sequences, roughly 15% of them appearing once. Clinical symptoms, serum thyroxine, TRAb, thyroid ultrasound and orbital computed tomography informed diagnoses.

The TCR comes from a woman under 30 with Graves' ophthalmopathy. Sequencing was performed on blood. The rearrangement uses TRBV6-4 and TRBJ1-5, with 8 bases that match TRBD1. The CDR3 reads CASTDRDGSNQPQHF. The CDR3 DNA reads as TGTGCCAGCACGGACAGGGATGGGAGCAATCAGCCCCAGCATTTT.